A single sample gave rise to the 3 T cell receptor beta chains below, sequenced in a study of PD-1 blockade in classical Hodgkin lymphoma. TCRdb keeps only in-frame clones here, not all; method: immunoSEQ multiplex PCR. The sample records more than 90,000 clones, more than 85% being singletons. Each of the patients experienced relapse following autologous stem cell transplantation, and their brentuximab vedotin exposure differed. Here the sequenced sample was peripheral blood mononuclear cells (PBMCs), taken before the second cycle of nivolumab. The receptor set was obtained from a human donor with classical Hodgkin lymphoma.

The chain joins TRBV28 to TRBJ2-2; D possibly corresponds to TRBD2 (6 bases). V was pared by 8 bases and J by 3 bases, with 13 bases between. The CDR3 loop spans 14 amino acids. The germline V gene encodes CDR1 MDHEN and CDR2 SYDVKM. CDR3 region: CASRAGLYTGELFF. Here the CDR3 DNA reads TGTGCCAGCCGGGCGGGGTTGTACACCGGGGAGCTGTTTTTT.

This rearrangement joins TRBV29-1 to TRBJ1-1; 7 nucleotides match TRBD1. V shed 3 bases, J shed 4 bases, and the junction held 5 bases outside the gene matches. The CDR3 has 13 residues. Germline CDR1 and CDR2: SQVTM and ANQGSEA. The CDR3, as DNA: TGCAGCGTTGAGCTAAGGGGGCCCACTGAAGCTTTCTTT. Its protein is CSVELRGPTEAFF.

The chain uses TRBV2 and TRBJ1-2, with unresolved D. Germline V gene data show CDR1 as SNHLY and CDR2 as FYNNEI. Trimming pared 4 bases from V and 2 bases from J, leaving 14 bases between. The CDR3 spans 15 residues. CDR3 sequence reads: CASSGWRTKNYGYTF. CDR3 coding DNA: TGTGCCAGCAGTGGCTGGCGGACCAAAAACTATGGCTACACCTTC.